The 15 T cell receptor beta chains below come from one sample, sequenced in a study of response to subunit inactivated influenza vaccine. MiXCR was run by TCRdb on the RT-PCR reads, yielding one entry per CDR3 protein. Among about 700,000 distinct CDR3 sequences listed, approximately 15% were seen once. Specimen: PBMCs from blood, collected around 14 days before vaccination. All receptors come from a man aged 45-60 years who received an inactivated influenza vaccine.

V gene TRBV5-4 combines with J gene TRBJ1-2; no clear D. Germline values: CDR1 SGHNT, CDR2 YYREEE (reference sequence). There are 15 residues in the CDR3. Trimming took off 4 bases at V and 4 bases at J, with 17 bases between the two ends. CDR3 nucleotide sequence: TGTGCCAGCAGCACAGCCCGCTACACCTTCTATGGCTACACCTTC. Its translation is CASSTARYTFYGYTF.

Here the CDR3 DNA reads TGCGCCAGCAGCTTATTTTCAGGACAGGGGTACGAGCAGTACTTC. Translating gives CASSLFSGQGYEQYF. The rearrangement links TRBV5-1 to TRBJ2-7; 9 nucleotides match TRBD1. V was pared by 2 bases and J by 4 bases, with 7 bases of the junction left unmatched. The CDR3 contains 15 residues. CDR1 and CDR2 from the germline V gene are SGHRS and YFSETQ.

The chain is built from TRBV6-1 and TRBJ1-2; TRBD1 might be the D (5 bases). The germline V gene has CDR1 MNHNS and CDR2 SASEGT. This CDR3 contains 16 residues. Trimming left V 7 bases short and J 4 bases short, with 22 bases between. Written as DNA, the CDR3 is TGTGCCAGCACCCCTACCCCACGGGGGTCTGGCTATGGCTACACCTTC. It specifies CASTPTPRGSGYGYTF.

This clonotype has more than one count but fewer than ten. The V call is TRBV19, the J call TRBJ1-5; TRBD1 is a possible D gene (6 bases). The CDR3 has 16 amino acids. V lost 5 bases to trimming and J lost 0 bases, with 14 bases between them. CDR1 is LNHDA and CDR2 is SQIVND in the germline V gene (reference sequence). This chain's CDR3 is CASSLRTAYSNQPQHF. CDR3 DNA: TGTGCCAGTAGTCTAAGGACAGCTTATAGCAATCAGCCCCAGCATTTT. Based on the CDR3 plus reference TRBV19 and TRBJ1-5, the full variable domain is DGGITQSPKYLFRKEGQNVTLSCEQNLNHDAMYWYRQDPGQGLRLIYYSQIVNDFQKGDIAEGYSVSREKKESFPLTVTSAQKNPTAFYLCASSLRTAYSNQPQHFGDGTRLSIL.

CDR3 in DNA: TGTGCCAGCAGCCCAGGGACAGGATTCGGGGAGCTGTTTTTT. This translates into CASSPGTGFGELFF. The chain is built from TRBV11-2 and TRBJ2-2; TRBD1 aligns across 8 bases. The V segment lost 5 bases and the J segment 7 bases; nucleotides outside the gene matches: 6. The germline CDR1 and CDR2 sequences are SGHAT and FQNNGV. The CDR3 totals 14 residues.

This clonotype was seen only a few times. The rearrangement joins TRBV19 to TRBJ2-7; TRBD2 matches 9 bases. Germline CDR1 is LNHDA and CDR2 is SQIVND (reference sequence). The CDR3 is made up of 16 amino acids. With V trimmed by 6 bases and J by 2 bases, 11 bases remained unmatched. This CDR3 is CASRRSLAGGAYEQYF. The CDR3 region has the DNA TGTGCCAGTAGAAGATCACTAGCGGGTGGAGCCTACGAGCAGTACTTC.

This chain connects TRBV4-2 to TRBJ2-3; 12 nucleotides line up with TRBD2. Trimming removed 1 base from V and 4 bases from J; junction bases left unmatched: 3. The CDR3 runs to 16 residues. CDR1 is LGHNA, CDR2 YNFKEQ, per germline. CDR3 coding DNA: TGTGCCAGCAGCCAAGCGACTAGCGGGAGCGCAGATACGCAGTATTTT. It specifies CASSQATSGSADTQYF.

The chain carries TRBV28 and TRBJ2-7; 7 nucleotides agree with TRBD1. V shed 10 bases, J shed 1 base, and the junction held 4 bases outside the gene matches. CDR1 and CDR2 (germline): MDHEN, SYDVKM. The length of the CDR3 is 12 residues. CDR3 nucleotides: TGTGCCACAGGGGGACGTTCCTACGAGCAGTACTTC. This gives the protein CATGGRSYEQYF.

Only a few counts were recorded for this clonotype. J is TRBJ2-5 and V is TRBV12-3 or TRBV12-4; 7 bases fit TRBD2. The J segment lost 2 bases and the V segment lost 6 bases, leaving 9 bases of the junction unmatched. The CDR3 has 15 residues. The CDR3 spells CASSTTLAKQETQYF. The CDR3 DNA follows: TGTGCCAGCAGCACTACACTAGCGAAACAAGAGACCCAGTACTTC.

CDR3 nucleotides: TGCGCCAGCAGCTTAGGGACAGGTAGATCTGGGGCCAACGTCCTGACTTTC. Translation gives CASSLGTGRSGANVLTF. V and J are TRBV5-1 and TRBJ2-6; 8 bases line up with TRBD1. The junction had 5 bases not matched to a gene; V was cut back by 2 bases and J by 1 base. The CDR3 is made up of 17 amino acids. Germline V gene sequence: CDR1 SGHRS, CDR2 YFSETQ.

This rearrangement joins TRBV5-1 to TRBJ2-7; a possible D gene is TRBD1 (7 bases). Germline CDR1 and CDR2: SGHRS and YFSETQ. This CDR3 spans 13 amino acids. V lost 4 bases and J lost 2, with 10 bases in between. In nucleotides, the CDR3 is TGCGCCAGCAGCGCGGGACAGCCCTACGAGCAGTACTTC. It codes for CASSAGQPYEQYF.

The chain uses TRBV2 and TRBJ2-1; either TRBD1 or TRBD2 may supply D (5 bases each). CDR3 length: 15 residues. From germline, CDR1 is SNHLY and CDR2 FYNNEI. The V gene lost 4 bases and the J gene lost 0 bases, with 10 bases spanning the gap. In DNA form, the CDR3 reads TGTGCCAGCAGTGGAGGGGCGGGCTCCTACAATGAGCAGTTCTTC. Translation: CASSGGAGSYNEQFF.

This clonotype has a count of ten or more. The V and J genes are TRBV29-1 and TRBJ1-1; 7 positions agree with TRBD1. Per germline, CDR1 SQVTM and CDR2 ANQGSEA. This CDR3 is built from 12 residues. The junction had 0 bases not matched to a gene; V was cut back by 4 bases and J by 1 base. The CDR3 DNA reads TGCAGCGTTGGACAGGGGAACACTGAAGCTTTCTTT. This gives the protein CSVGQGNTEAFF.

J is TRBJ2-7 and V is TRBV24-1; D is possibly TRBD1 or TRBD2 (5 bases each). CDR3 size: 13 residues. Germline loops: CDR1 KGHDR, CDR2 SFDVKD. The V and J ends lost 0 bases and 6 bases respectively, with 8 bases between them. The CDR3 nucleotides read TGTGCCACCAGTGATTTGCAAGGGACCGAGCAGTACTTC. Translated: CATSDLQGTEQYF.

In its sample, this clonotype was seen a few times. The chain couples TRBV28 to TRBJ1-2; D may be TRBD1 (6 bases). CDR3 length: 15 residues. Germline assignment: CDR1 MDHEN and CDR2 SYDVKM. With 5 bases removed from V and 7 bases from J, the gap between germline ends came to 20 bases. The CDR3: CASSKTGTRGAGYTF. CDR3 DNA: TGTGCCAGCAGTAAGACCGGGACAAGGGGGGCTGGCTACACCTTC.